This T cell receptor (beta chain) is drawn from a study of CD8 T cells in Susac syndrome. Blood CD8+ and CD4+ T cells underwent high-throughput TCR beta sequencing. Negative magnetic isolation gave CD8+ and CD4+ cells; FACS enriched CD8+ TEMRA. Between the trimmed V and J ends, which lost 0 bases and 2 bases, there was a span of 11 bases. The germline V gene encodes CDR1 SGHVS and CDR2 FNYEAQ. The CDR3 runs 15 residues. Random hexamers were used to reverse transcribe the RNA input (about 0.5 to 1 ug). Multiplex immunoSEQ PCR targeted 54 Vbeta and 13 Jbeta TCR beta segments. TCRdb independently ran MiXCR on the immunoSEQ multiplex PCR reads; one entry per CDR3 protein. This table holds about 300,000 distinct CDR3 sequences, approximately 85% found once.

The rearrangement joins TRBV7-6 to TRBJ2-7; D unclear. Material: CD8+ T cells from PBMCs. The clonotype originates from a human donor with multiple sclerosis. This CDR3 reads CASSLALSAPYEQYF. The CDR3 DNA sequence: TGTGCCAGCAGCTTAGCCCTGAGCGCCCCCTACGAGCAGTACTTC. Complete variable domain (other parts from reference TRBV7-6 and TRBJ2-7): GAGVSQSPRYKVTKRGQDVALRCDPISGHVSLYWYRQALGQGPEFLTYFNYEAQQDKSGLPNDRFSAERPEGSISTLTIQRTEQRDSAMYRCASSLALSAPYEQYFGPGTRLTVT.